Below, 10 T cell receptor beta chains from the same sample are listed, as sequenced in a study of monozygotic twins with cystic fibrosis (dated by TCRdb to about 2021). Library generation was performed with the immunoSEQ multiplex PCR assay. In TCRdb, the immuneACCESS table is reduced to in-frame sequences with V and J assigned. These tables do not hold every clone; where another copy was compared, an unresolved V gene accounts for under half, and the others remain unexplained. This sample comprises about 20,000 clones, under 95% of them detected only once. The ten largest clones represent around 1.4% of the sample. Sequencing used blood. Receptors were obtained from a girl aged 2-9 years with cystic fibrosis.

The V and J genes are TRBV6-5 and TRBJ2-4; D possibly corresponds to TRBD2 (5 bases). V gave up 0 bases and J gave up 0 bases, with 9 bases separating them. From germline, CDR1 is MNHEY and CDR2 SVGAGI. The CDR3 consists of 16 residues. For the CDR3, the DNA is TGTGCCAGCAGTTACTCCGAAGCGGTAGCCAAAAACATTCAGTACTTC. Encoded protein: CASSYSEAVAKNIQYF.

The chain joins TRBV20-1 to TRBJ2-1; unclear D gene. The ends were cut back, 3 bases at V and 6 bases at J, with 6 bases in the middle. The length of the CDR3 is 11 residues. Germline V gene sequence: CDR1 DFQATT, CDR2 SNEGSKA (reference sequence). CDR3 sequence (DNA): TGCAGTGCTAGGGACGGCAATGAGCAGTTCTTC. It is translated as CSARDGNEQFF.

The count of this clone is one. The CDR3 sequence is CASSPSLGSEQYF. The CDR3 bases are TGTGCCAGCAGCCCGAGTCTAGGAAGCGAGCAGTACTTC. This chain uses TRBV7-9 with TRBJ2-7; D gene uncertain. V lost 5 bases, J lost 6 bases, and 14 bases lay in between. CDR1 and CDR2 from the germline V gene are SEHNR and FQNEAQ (reference sequence). The CDR3 runs 13 residues.

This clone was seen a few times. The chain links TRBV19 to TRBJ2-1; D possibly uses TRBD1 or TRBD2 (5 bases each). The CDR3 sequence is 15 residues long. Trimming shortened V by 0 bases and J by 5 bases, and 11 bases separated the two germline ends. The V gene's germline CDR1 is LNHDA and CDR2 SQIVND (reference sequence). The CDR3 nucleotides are TGTGCCAGTAGTATAGATTGGGGGAGTCACAATGAGCAGTTCTTC. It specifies CASSIDWGSHNEQFF.

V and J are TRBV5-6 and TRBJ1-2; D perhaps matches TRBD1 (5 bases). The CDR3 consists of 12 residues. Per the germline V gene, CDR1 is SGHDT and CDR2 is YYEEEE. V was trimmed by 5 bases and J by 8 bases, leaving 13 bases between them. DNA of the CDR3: TGTGCCAGCAGTTGGGGCCGGGGAGGCTACACCTTC. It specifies CASSWGRGGYTF. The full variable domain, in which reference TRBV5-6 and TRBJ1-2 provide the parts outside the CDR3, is DAGVTQSPTHLIKTRGQQVTLRCSPKSGHDTVSWYQQALGQGPQFIFQYYEEEERQRGNFPDRFSGHQFPNYSSELNVNALLLGDSALYLCASSWGRGGYTFGSGTRLTVV.

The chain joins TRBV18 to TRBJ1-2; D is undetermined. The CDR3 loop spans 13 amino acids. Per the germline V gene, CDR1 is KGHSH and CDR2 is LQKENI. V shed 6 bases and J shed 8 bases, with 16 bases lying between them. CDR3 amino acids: CASSPSGVQGYTF. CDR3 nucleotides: TGTGCCAGCTCCCCTTCCGGGGTTCAAGGCTACACCTTC. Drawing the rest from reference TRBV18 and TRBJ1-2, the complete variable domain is NAGVMQNPRHLVRRRGQEARLRCSPMKGHSHVYWYRQLPEEGLKFMVYLQKENIIDESGMPKERFSAEFPKEGPSILRIQQVVRGDSAAYFCASSPSGVQGYTFGSGTRLTVV.

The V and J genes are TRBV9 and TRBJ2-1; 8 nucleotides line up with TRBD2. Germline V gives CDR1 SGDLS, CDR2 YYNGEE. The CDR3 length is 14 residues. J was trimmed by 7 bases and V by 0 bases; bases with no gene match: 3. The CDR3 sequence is CASSVDSGGNEQFF. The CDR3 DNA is TGTGCCAGCAGCGTAGACAGCGGGGGAAATGAGCAGTTCTTC. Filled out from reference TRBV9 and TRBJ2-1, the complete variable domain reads DSGVTQTPKHLITATGQRVTLRCSPRSGDLSVYWYQQSLDQGLQFLIQYYNGEERAKGNILERFSAQQFPDLHSELNLSSLELGDSALYFCASSVDSGGNEQFFGPGTRLTVL.

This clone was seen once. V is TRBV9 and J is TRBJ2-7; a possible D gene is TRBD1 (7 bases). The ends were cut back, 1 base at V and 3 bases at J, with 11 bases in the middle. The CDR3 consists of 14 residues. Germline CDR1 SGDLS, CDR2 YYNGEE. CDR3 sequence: CASSVTGDFYEQYF. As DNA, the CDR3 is TGTGCCAGCAGCGTAACAGGGGACTTCTACGAGCAGTACTTC.

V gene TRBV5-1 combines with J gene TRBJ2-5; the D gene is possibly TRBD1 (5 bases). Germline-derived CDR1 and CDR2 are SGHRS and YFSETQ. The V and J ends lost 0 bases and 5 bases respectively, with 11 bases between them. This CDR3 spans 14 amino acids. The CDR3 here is CASSLAEGVETQYF. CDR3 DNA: TGCGCCAGCAGCTTGGCCGAAGGGGTGGAGACCCAGTACTTC.

The CDR3 spells CASREAGSSYNEQFF. For the CDR3, the DNA is TGTGCCAGTAGGGAGGCGGGGAGCTCCTACAATGAGCAGTTCTTC. This chain links TRBV19 with TRBJ2-1, with D perhaps matching TRBD2 (6 bases). Deletions cut 6 bases from V and 0 bases from J, with 12 bases between. Germline assignment: CDR1 LNHDA and CDR2 SQIVND (reference sequence). CDR3 length: 15 residues.